The 32 T cell receptor beta chains below all came from one sample that was sequenced in a study of Graves' ophthalmopathy and Graves' hyperthyroidism. From RNA, the CDR3 regions of TCR beta chains were amplified and sequenced. RT-PCR was first run with HTBI primers, then multiplex PCR in a second round. In TCRdb, the multiplex PCR reads were re-called with MiXCR into one record per CDR3 protein. In the table there are 450,000 or so distinct CDR3 sequences, around 15% of which are singletons. Sequenced sample: blood. Source of these receptors: a young woman with Graves' ophthalmopathy.

This clonotype was observed many times. The chain carries TRBV10-3 and TRBJ2-6; D gene uncertain. Trimming removed 7 bases from V and 1 base from J, with 5 bases in between. CDR3 size: 13 residues. In germline, CDR1 is ENHRY, CDR2 SYGVKD. CDR3 in amino acids: CAIMGSGANVLTF. The DNA for the CDR3 is TGTGCCATCATGGGTTCTGGGGCCAACGTCCTGACTTTC.

This clonotype was seen repeatedly, ten times or more. The chain has TRBV20-1 and TRBJ1-2; 7 bases align to TRBD1. V trimming: 0 bases; J trimming: 4 bases; junction bases outside the gene matches: 5. The CDR3 contains 14 residues. CDR1 is DFQATT and CDR2 is SNEGSKA in the germline V gene (reference sequence). CDR3 in DNA: TGCAGTGCTAGAGAGGAGGGGGCAAGCTATGGCTACACCTTC. This sequence encodes CSAREEGASYGYTF.

This clonotype has more than one count but fewer than ten. The chain has TRBV28 and TRBJ1-1; no definite D call. V lost 7 bases, J lost 3 bases, and 12 bases lay in between. Germline CDR1 MDHEN, CDR2 SYDVKM. The CDR3 covers 13 residues. The CDR3 reads CASMAASHTEAFF. CDR3 bases: TGTGCCAGCATGGCCGCCTCCCACACTGAAGCTTTCTTT.

At least ten counts were recorded for this clonotype. The chain recombines TRBV29-1 with TRBJ2-7, with TRBD1 identical over 8 bases. J was trimmed by 3 bases and V by 5 bases; bases with no gene match: 6. The CDR3 length is 13 residues. CDR1 SQVTM and CDR2 ANQGSEA come from the germline V gene. Here the CDR3 DNA reads TGCAGCGTTCGAGGACAGGGTCTCTACGAGCAGTACTTC. Encoded protein: CSVRGQGLYEQYF.

There are many counts of this clonotype. The V gene is TRBV6-1, the J gene TRBJ2-2, with D unresolved. Germline CDR1 is MNHNS and CDR2 is SASEGT. The CDR3 contains 17 residues. V lost 2 bases, J lost 2 bases, and 15 bases lay in between. The DNA for the CDR3 is TGTGCCAGCAGTGAACCCTTCGCCAGTCGAAACACCGGGGAGCTGTTTTTT. It translates to CASSEPFASRNTGELFF.

This clonotype was observed a few times. V usage is TRBV7-2 and J usage is TRBJ2-2, with 7 nucleotides matching TRBD2. Germline CDR1 SGHTA, CDR2 FQGNSA. Trimming cost V 5 bases and J 0 bases; bases outside gene matches: 9. The CDR3 extends over 17 amino acids. CDR3 protein: CASSTTLATTNTGELFF. CDR3 DNA: TGTGCCAGCAGCACGACACTAGCGACTACGAACACCGGGGAGCTGTTTTTT.

This clonotype was detected many times. The chain has TRBV4-1 and TRBJ1-1, with D hard to call. Deletions cut 6 bases from V and 1 base from J, with 15 bases between. Germline V lookup: CDR1 MGHRA, CDR2 YSYEKL. The CDR3 runs to 15 residues. CDR3 protein: CASSLDQGRNTEAFF. DNA of the CDR3: TGCGCCAGCAGTCTCGACCAAGGGAGGAACACTGAAGCTTTCTTT.

This clonotype was picked up many times. This chain uses TRBV7-2 with TRBJ1-2; TRBD1 might be the D (5 bases). This CDR3 has 14 amino acids. Looked up from germline, CDR1 is SGHTA and CDR2 is FQGNSA. Trimming removed 4 bases at V and 5 bases at J, with 14 bases between. CDR3 in amino acids: CASSSPGRTYGYTF. The CDR3 nucleotides read TGTGCCAGCAGCTCCCCGGGACGGACATATGGCTACACCTTC.

This clonotype was found many times. The chain recombines TRBV6-2 or TRBV6-3 with TRBJ2-7, with TRBD1 matching 7 bases. V shed 2 bases, J shed 6 bases, and the junction held 4 bases outside the gene matches. Germline CDR1 MNHEY, CDR2 SVGEGT. The CDR3 runs to 13 residues. In DNA form, the CDR3 reads TGTGCCAGCAGTTACGCAGAGGGGGCCGAGCAGTACTTC. It translates to CASSYAEGAEQYF.

This clonotype has ten or more counts. The V and J genes are TRBV5-1 and TRBJ2-7; D not resolved. V lost 2 bases, J lost 1 base, and 10 bases lay in between. There are 14 residues in the CDR3. Per the germline V gene, CDR1 is SGHRS and CDR2 is YFSETQ. In DNA, the CDR3 is TGCGCCAGCAGCTTCTCGATGGGGTCCTACGAGCAGTACTTC. This gives the protein CASSFSMGSYEQYF.

This clonotype appeared many times. This rearrangement joins TRBV6-5 to TRBJ2-2, with 11 bases identical to TRBD2. The CDR3 is 13 residues long. Per the germline V gene, CDR1 is MNHEY and CDR2 is SVGAGI. CDR3 DNA: TGTCTCTCTAGCGGGGGGATCGGCGGGGAGCTGTTTTTT. Translation gives CLSSGGIGGELFF.

This clonotype was seen repeatedly, ten times or more. CDR3 nucleotides: TGTGCCAGCAGTTTGGCAGGGGGCTGGGGGGTCGAGTCCTATAATTCACCCCTCCACTTT. Its translation: CASSLAGGWGVESYNSPLHF. V and J are TRBV28 and TRBJ1-6; 8 bases map to TRBD1. The CDR3 contains 20 residues. With V trimmed by 3 bases and J by 1 base, 14 bases remained unmatched. Germline lookup yields CDR1 MDHEN and CDR2 SYDVKM. Full variable domain (rest looked up from reference TRBV28 and TRBJ1-6): DVKVTQSSRYLVKRTGEKVFLECVQDMDHENMFWYRQDPGLGLRLIYFSYDVKMKEKGDIPEGYSVSREKKERFSLILESASTNQTSMYLCASSLAGGWGVESYNSPLHFGNGTRLTVT.

This clonotype appeared many times. The rearrangement uses TRBV9 and TRBJ1-2; 7 nucleotides align to TRBD1. The germline gives CDR1 SGDLS, CDR2 YYNGEE. The length of the CDR3 is 17 residues. Trimming at V came to 3 bases and at J to 4 bases, leaving 15 bases not matched to a gene. This chain's CDR3 is CASSGRGDLWPIYGYTF. Here the CDR3 DNA reads TGTGCCAGCAGCGGCAGGGGGGATCTCTGGCCAATCTATGGCTACACCTTC.

This clonotype was counted ten times or more. The chain employs TRBV7-8 and TRBJ2-7; 13 bases line up with TRBD2. The CDR3 length is 15 residues. Germline V gene sequence: CDR1 SGHVS, CDR2 FQNEAQ. J gave up 7 bases and V 6 bases, and 9 bases lay outside the gene matches. CDR3 in amino acids: CASRKRTSGSDEQYF. The CDR3, as DNA: TGTGCCAGCAGAAAAAGGACTAGCGGGAGTGATGAGCAGTACTTC. Full variable domain (remainder filled in from reference TRBV7-8 and TRBJ2-7): GAGVSQSPRYKVAKRGQDVALRCDPISGHVSLFWYQQALGQGPEFLTYFQNEAQLDKSGLPSDRFFAERPEGSVSTLKIQRTQQEDSAVYLCASRKRTSGSDEQYFGPGTRLTVT.

This clonotype was observed many times. This chain uses TRBV6-1 with TRBJ2-2; D uncertain. Trimming removed 8 bases at V and 7 bases at J, with 8 bases between. The CDR3 is 11 amino acids. The V gene's germline CDR1 is MNHNS and CDR2 SASEGT. The CDR3 protein is CASLYLGELFF. Written as DNA, the CDR3 is TGTGCCAGCCTATACCTCGGGGAGCTGTTTTTT.

This clonotype has ten or more counts. V and J are TRBV29-1 and TRBJ2-7; possibly TRBD2 for D (6 bases). The ends were cut back, 8 bases at V and 3 bases at J, with 20 bases in the middle. From germline, CDR1 is SQVTM and CDR2 ANQGSEA. The CDR3 extends over 14 amino acids. CDR3 region: CSITKGDFLYEQYF. CDR3 nucleotide sequence: TGCAGCATCACCAAAGGGGACTTTCTCTACGAGCAGTACTTC.

The chain carries TRBV6-2 or TRBV6-3 and TRBJ1-5; a weak D match, TRBD1 (6 bases). CDR3 length: 12 residues. V was pared by 2 bases and J by 12 bases, with 11 bases between. CDR1 MNHEY and CDR2 SVGEGT come from the germline V gene. The CDR3 sequence: CASSYGGRLQHF. DNA of the CDR3: TGTGCCAGCAGTTACGGGGGGCGGCTCCAGCATTTT.

This clonotype was recorded many times. CDR3 sequence reads: CASSFGAINQPQHF. CDR3 nucleotide sequence: TGTGCCAGCAGTTTTGGTGCCATCAATCAGCCCCAGCATTTT. The rearrangement links TRBV12-3 or TRBV12-4 to TRBJ1-5; D is ambiguous. V shed 3 bases and J shed 3 bases, with 9 bases lying between them. The CDR3 consists of 14 residues.

This clonotype was found many times. The rearrangement links TRBV6-2 or TRBV6-3 to TRBJ2-4; the D call may be TRBD1 or TRBD2 (5 bases each). The V gene lost 9 bases and the J gene lost 8 bases, with 29 bases spanning the gap. Per the germline V gene, CDR1 is MNHEY and CDR2 is SVGEGT. The CDR3 contains 17 residues. In nucleotides, the CDR3 is TGTGCCAGTCACCCTCCGAGGGACGGGAAGGAGCGGTACATTCAGTACTTC. Amino acid sequence: CASHPPRDGKERYIQYF.

At least ten counts were recorded for this clonotype. The CDR3 region is CASSEKGYGYTF. DNA of the CDR3: TGTGCCAGCAGTGAAAAGGGGTATGGCTACACCTTC. V usage is TRBV2 and J usage is TRBJ1-2, with D possibly TRBD1 on 5 matching bases. Germline V gene sequence: CDR1 SNHLY, CDR2 FYNNEI. Between the trimmed V and J ends, which lost 2 bases and 5 bases, there was a span of 6 bases. The CDR3 sequence is 12 residues long.

The sample holds many counts of this clonotype. The junction shows a germline mismatch at one end, possibly a read error. The rearrangement joins TRBV5-5 to TRBJ2-4; a weak D match, TRBD2 (5 bases). Germline V gene lookup returns CDR1 SGHKS and CDR2 YYEKEE (reference sequence). This CDR3 region has 15 residues. The DNA for the CDR3 is TGTGCCAGCAGCTTTGAAGGACTCAATAAAAACATTAAGTACTTC. As protein: CASSFEGLNKNIKYF.

This clonotype was found a few times. The chain combines TRBV7-3 with TRBJ2-2, with D maybe TRBD2 (6 bases). This CDR3 region has 15 residues. V lost 5 bases and J lost 8, with 18 bases in between. The germline V gene encodes CDR1 SGHTA and CDR2 FQGTGA. The chain's CDR3 is CASSPTRDSPGELFF. CDR3 DNA sequence: TGTGCCAGCAGCCCCACCCGGGACTCACCGGGGGAGCTGTTTTTT.

At least ten counts were recorded for this clonotype. The V and J genes are TRBV2 and TRBJ2-7; TRBD1 matches 10 bases. The CDR3 has 14 residues. With 4 bases clipped from V and 2 bases from J, the junction kept 2 bases outside the gene matches. CDR1 and CDR2 from the germline V gene are SNHLY and FYNNEI. The CDR3 DNA reads as TGTGCCAGCAGTGCAGGGACAGGGGCCTACGAGCAGTACTTC. This sequence encodes CASSAGTGAYEQYF.

This clonotype came up many times. This chain uses TRBV20-1 with TRBJ1-5; no reliable D call. V was pared by 0 bases and J by 4 bases, with 10 bases between. This CDR3 contains 14 residues. Germline CDR1 is DFQATT and CDR2 is SNEGSKA (reference sequence). The CDR3 nucleotides read TGCAGTGCTAGAGATCTTTCCGAAAATCAGCCCCAGCATTTT. This codes for CSARDLSENQPQHF.

This clonotype was seen at least ten times. The chain uses TRBV6-5 and TRBJ2-5; perhaps TRBD2 as D (7 bases). The germline CDR1 and CDR2 sequences are MNHEY and SVGAGI. The ends were cut back, 2 bases at V and 4 bases at J, with 17 bases in the middle. The CDR3 loop spans 16 amino acids. The CDR3 spells CASSYPRGGGGETQYF. The CDR3 DNA follows: TGTGCCAGCAGTTACCCCCGTGGGGGGGGCGGAGAGACCCAGTACTTC.

This clonotype was detected many times. The V call is TRBV6-1, the J call TRBJ2-5; D perhaps matches TRBD1 (5 bases). Trimming left V 5 bases short and J 6 bases short, with 19 bases between. CDR1 is MNHNS and CDR2 is SASEGT in the germline V gene. This CDR3 is 15 amino acids long. The chain's CDR3 is CASSRRTSWVKTQYF. The CDR3 bases are TGTGCCAGCAGTCGACGGACAAGCTGGGTCAAGACCCAGTACTTC.

This clonotype occurred a few times. Written as DNA, the CDR3 is TGTGCCAGTAGTATGATGGACTATGAGAATTCACCCCTCCACTTT. Translating gives CASSMMDYENSPLHF. V is TRBV19 and J is TRBJ1-6; no reliable D call. V dropped 3 bases and J dropped 7 bases, with 13 bases sitting between them. The CDR3 length is 15 residues. Germline CDR1 and CDR2: LNHDA and SQIVND (reference sequence).

This clonotype has at least ten counts. The chain employs TRBV2 and TRBJ2-3; D call uncertain. The germline V gene encodes CDR1 SNHLY and CDR2 FYNNEI. The CDR3 covers 11 residues. Trimming removed 6 bases at V and 4 bases at J, with 5 bases between. The CDR3 here is CASRTSDTQYF. The DNA for the CDR3 is TGTGCCAGCAGGACCTCAGATACGCAGTATTTT.

This clonotype was counted at least ten times. The rearrangement links TRBV28 to TRBJ2-7; the match to TRBD1 covers 7 bases. With 5 bases clipped from V and 2 bases from J, the junction kept 9 bases outside the gene matches. CDR1 is MDHEN and CDR2 is SYDVKM in the germline V gene. The CDR3 length is 15 residues. The CDR3 spells CASSLTPGQAYEQYF. DNA for the CDR3: TGTGCCAGCAGTCTAACTCCAGGACAGGCCTACGAGCAGTACTTC. Full variable domain (remainder filled in from reference TRBV28 and TRBJ2-7): DVKVTQSSRYLVKRTGEKVFLECVQDMDHENMFWYRQDPGLGLRLIYFSYDVKMKEKGDIPEGYSVSREKKERFSLILESASTNQTSMYLCASSLTPGQAYEQYFGPGTRLTVT.

This clonotype was picked up many times. The chain links TRBV5-1 to TRBJ2-5, with 8 bases identical to TRBD1. Germline-derived CDR1 and CDR2 are SGHRS and YFSETQ. The ends lost 4 bases at V and 1 base at J; junction bases unmatched: 3. The length of the CDR3 is 14 residues. The CDR3: CASSIGTGQETQYF. The DNA of the CDR3 is TGCGCCAGCAGCATTGGGACAGGCCAAGAGACCCAGTACTTC. The whole variable domain, remainder taken from reference TRBV5-1 and TRBJ2-5, is KAGVTQTPRYLIKTRGQQVTLSCSPISGHRSVSWYQQTPGQGLQFLFEYFSETQRNKGNFPGRFSGRQFSNSRSEMNVSTLELGDSALYLCASSIGTGQETQYFGPGTRLLVL.

This clonotype was detected ten times or more. J is TRBJ1-1 and V is TRBV5-1; D gene unclear. The CDR3 totals 13 residues. Germline CDR1 reads SGHRS; CDR2 reads YFSETQ. Trimming left V 2 bases short and J 3 bases short, with 8 bases between. The CDR3 DNA follows: TGCGCCAGCAGCTTCCTGGACGACACTGAAGCTTTCTTT. Protein product: CASSFLDDTEAFF. The full variable domain, rest sourced from reference TRBV5-1 and TRBJ1-1, is KAGVTQTPRYLIKTRGQQVTLSCSPISGHRSVSWYQQTPGQGLQFLFEYFSETQRNKGNFPGRFSGRQFSNSRSEMNVSTLELGDSALYLCASSFLDDTEAFFGQGTRLTVV.

CDR3 protein: CATSEGDRREQYF. CDR3 bases: TGTGCCACCAGTGAAGGGGACAGGCGCGAGCAGTACTTC. The rearrangement links TRBV24-1 to TRBJ2-7; TRBD1 matches at 8 bases. CDR1 is KGHDR and CDR2 is SFDVKD in the germline V gene. V dropped 4 bases and J dropped 6; count of bases not matched to a gene: 4. The CDR3 loop spans 13 amino acids.